A selection of T cell receptor beta chains follows, all from one sample in a study of CD8+ T cells in alopecia areata. TCRdb's table, derived via immunoSEQ multiplex PCR, lists solely in-frame clones and lacks some. The sample includes around 170,000 clones, roughly half of them seen just once. This material consisted of CD8+ T cells sorted from blood, taken around week 52, from a patient treated with tofacitinib. The receptors were sampled from a human donor with alopecia areata. The CDR3 runs from the conserved cysteine through the conserved F or W. The D gene is left open where the match is weak. A row's size may be missing; if present it is once, few, many or a size class.

TRBV6-5,NA,TRBD2,TRBJ2-3,CASSLLGGGGDTQYF,TGTGCCAGCAGCCTCCTCGGCGGGGGGGGAGATACGCAGTATTTT
TRBV5-1,NA,NA,TRBJ2-1,CASSLAQGGTYNEQFF,TGCGCCAGCAGCTTGGCCCAGGGGGGAACCTACAATGAGCAGTTCTTC
TRBV15,NA,NA,TRBJ1-1,CATATPGQTNTEAFF,TGTGCCACCGCAACTCCGGGACAAACGAACACTGAAGCTTTCTTT
TRBV9,NA,TRBD1,TRBJ1-2,CASSWNTGGGFGYTF,TGTGCCAGCAGCTGGAATACAGGGGGCGGCTTTGGCTACACCTTC
TRBV29-1,NA,NA,TRBJ2-2,CSPYGRPDGFRRELFF,TGCAGCCCATACGGTAGGCCGGACGGTTTTCGCCGGGAGCTGTTTTTT
TRBV5-6,NA,TRBD1,TRBJ2-1,CASTSDRVAYNEQFF,TGTGCCAGCACCTCTGACAGGGTCGCCTACAATGAGCAGTTCTTC
TRBV6-1,NA,TRBD1,TRBJ1-2,CASRVFRDSAYGYTF,TGTGCCAGCAGAGTATTCCGGGACAGTGCGTATGGCTACACCTTC
TRBV14,few,TRBD1,TRBJ1-2,CASSRSGTGNGYTF,TGTGCCAGCAGCCGTTCCGGGACAGGGAATGGCTACACCTTC
TRBV7-7,NA,TRBD1,TRBJ2-5,CASSLNGLRTGGETQYF,TGTGCTAGCAGCTTAAACGGGTTAAGGACAGGGGGCGAGACCCAGTACTTC
TRBV14,NA,NA,TRBJ1-1,CASSPQKGVNTEAFF,TGTGCCAGCAGCCCCCAGAAGGGCGTGAACACTGAAGCTTTCTTT
TRBV27,NA,NA,TRBJ1-5,CASSIGGSNQPQHF,TGTGCCAGCAGTATAGGGGGAAGCAATCAGCCCCAGCATTTT
TRBV11-2,NA,NA,TRBJ2-1,CASSLGHGLGDEQFF,TGTGCCAGCAGCTTAGGCCATGGTCTCGGGGATGAGCAGTTCTTC
TRBV6-5,NA,TRBD1,TRBJ1-1,CASSYSSQGVNTEAFF,TGTGCCAGCAGTTACTCTAGTCAGGGGGTGAACACTGAAGCTTTCTTT
TRBV9,NA,TRBD1,TRBJ2-7,CASSAGTAYEQYF,TGTGCCAGCAGCGCCGGGACAGCCTACGAGCAGTACTTC
TRBV27,NA,TRBD1,TRBJ2-7,CASSWGTGFNEQYF,TGTGCCAGCAGTTGGGGGACAGGGTTCAACGAGCAGTACTTC
TRBV4-1,NA,TRBD1,TRBJ1-2,CASSQAPGQGDGYTF,TGCGCCAGCAGCCAGGCACCGGGACAGGGGGACGGCTACACCTTC